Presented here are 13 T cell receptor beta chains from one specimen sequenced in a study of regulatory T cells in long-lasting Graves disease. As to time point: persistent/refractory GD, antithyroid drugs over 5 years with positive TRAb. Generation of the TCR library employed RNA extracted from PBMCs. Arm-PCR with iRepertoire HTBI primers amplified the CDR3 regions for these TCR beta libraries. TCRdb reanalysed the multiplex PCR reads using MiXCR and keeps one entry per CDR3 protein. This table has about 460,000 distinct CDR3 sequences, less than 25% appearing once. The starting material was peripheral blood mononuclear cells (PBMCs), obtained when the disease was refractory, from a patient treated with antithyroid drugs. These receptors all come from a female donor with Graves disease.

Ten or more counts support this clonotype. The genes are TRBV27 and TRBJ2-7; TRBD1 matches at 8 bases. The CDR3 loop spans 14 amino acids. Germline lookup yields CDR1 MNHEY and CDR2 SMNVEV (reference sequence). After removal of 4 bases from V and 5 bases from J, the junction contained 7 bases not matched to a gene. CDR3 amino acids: CASSSDRALHEQYF. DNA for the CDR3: TGTGCCAGCAGTTCGGACAGGGCTCTCCACGAGCAGTACTTC.

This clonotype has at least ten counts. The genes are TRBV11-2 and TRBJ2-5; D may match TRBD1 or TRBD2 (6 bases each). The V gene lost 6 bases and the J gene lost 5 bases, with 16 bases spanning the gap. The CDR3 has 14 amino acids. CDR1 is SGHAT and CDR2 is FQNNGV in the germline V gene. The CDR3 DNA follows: TGTGCCAGCAGGGGGGCGTTCCGGGGGGAGACCCAGTACTTC. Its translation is CASRGAFRGETQYF.

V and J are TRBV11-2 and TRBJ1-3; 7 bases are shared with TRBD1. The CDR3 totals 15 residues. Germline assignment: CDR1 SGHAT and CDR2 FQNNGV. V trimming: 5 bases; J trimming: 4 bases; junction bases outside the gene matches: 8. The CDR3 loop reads CASSPLTGPGNTIYF. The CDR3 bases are TGTGCCAGCAGCCCTCTGACAGGGCCCGGAAACACCATATATTTT.

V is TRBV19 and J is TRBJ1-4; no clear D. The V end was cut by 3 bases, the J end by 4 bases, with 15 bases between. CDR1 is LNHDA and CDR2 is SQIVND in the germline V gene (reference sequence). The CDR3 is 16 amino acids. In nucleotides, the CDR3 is TGTGCCAGTAGTATTACCGGTCGGGCGGGTAATGAAAAACTGTTTTTT. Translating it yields CASSITGRAGNEKLFF.

The CDR3 spells CASKGARELFF. CDR3 nucleotides: TGTGCCAGTAAGGGGGCCCGGGAGCTGTTTTTT. This chain joins TRBV19 and TRBJ2-2, with 7 positions matching TRBD1. The junction had 2 bases not matched to a gene; V was cut back by 7 bases and J by 9 bases. Germline assignment: CDR1 LNHDA and CDR2 SQIVND (reference sequence). CDR3 length: 11 residues.

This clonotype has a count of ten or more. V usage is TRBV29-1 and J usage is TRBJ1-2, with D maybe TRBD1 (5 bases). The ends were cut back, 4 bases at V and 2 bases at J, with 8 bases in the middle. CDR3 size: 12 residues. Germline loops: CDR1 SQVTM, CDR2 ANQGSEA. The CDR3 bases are TGCAGCGTTGGGGACGTAAACTATGGCTACACCTTC. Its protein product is CSVGDVNYGYTF.

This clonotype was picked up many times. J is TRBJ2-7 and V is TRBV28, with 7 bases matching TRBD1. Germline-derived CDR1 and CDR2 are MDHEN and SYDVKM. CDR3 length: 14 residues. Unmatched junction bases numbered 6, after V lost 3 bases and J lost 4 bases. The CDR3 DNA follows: TGTGCCAGCAGTTTTGTTGGGACAGAGTACGAGCAGTACTTC. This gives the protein CASSFVGTEYEQYF.

CDR3 residues: CASSVTGREETQYF. For the CDR3, the DNA is TGTGCCAGCAGCGTTACAGGGCGGGAGGAGACCCAGTACTTC. V usage is TRBV9 and J usage is TRBJ2-5; tentative D call: TRBD2 (7 bases). V gave up 2 bases and J gave up 5 bases, with 13 bases separating them. The V gene's germline CDR1 is SGDLS and CDR2 YYNGEE. This CDR3 region has 14 residues.

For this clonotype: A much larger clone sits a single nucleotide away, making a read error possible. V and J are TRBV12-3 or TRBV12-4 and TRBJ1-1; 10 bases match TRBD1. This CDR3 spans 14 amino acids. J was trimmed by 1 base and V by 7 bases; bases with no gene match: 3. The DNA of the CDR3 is TGTGCCAGCATTTGGACAGGGGGGAACACTGAAGCTTTCTTT. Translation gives CASIWTGGNTEAFF.

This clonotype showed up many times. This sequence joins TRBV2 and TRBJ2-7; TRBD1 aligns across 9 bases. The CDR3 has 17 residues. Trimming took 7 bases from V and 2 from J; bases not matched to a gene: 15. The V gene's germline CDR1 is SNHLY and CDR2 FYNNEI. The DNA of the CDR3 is TGTGCCAGCAAACTACAACCGGGACAGGGAAACGCCTACGAGCAGTACTTC. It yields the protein CASKLQPGQGNAYEQYF.

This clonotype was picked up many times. The CDR3, as DNA: TGTGCCACGGGACAGGGGAGAGGAGAGACCCAGTACTTC. Translation gives CATGQGRGETQYF. The rearrangement joins TRBV24-1 to TRBJ2-5; 10 bases line up with TRBD1. CDR3 size: 13 residues. The germline V gene encodes CDR1 KGHDR and CDR2 SFDVKD. V dropped 10 bases and J dropped 4; count of bases not matched to a gene: 5.

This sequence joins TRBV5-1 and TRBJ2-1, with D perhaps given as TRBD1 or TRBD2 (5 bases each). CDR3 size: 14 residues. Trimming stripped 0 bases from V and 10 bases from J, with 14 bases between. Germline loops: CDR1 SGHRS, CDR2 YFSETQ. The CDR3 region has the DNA TGCGCCAGCAGCTTGGAGGGGACGAGCAGGGAGCAGTTCTTC. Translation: CASSLEGTSREQFF.

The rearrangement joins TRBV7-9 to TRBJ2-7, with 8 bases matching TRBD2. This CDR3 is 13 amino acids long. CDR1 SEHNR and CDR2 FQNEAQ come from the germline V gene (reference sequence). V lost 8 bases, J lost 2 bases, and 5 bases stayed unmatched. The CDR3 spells CASSIAGPYEQYF. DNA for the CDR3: TGTGCCAGCTCCATAGCGGGACCCTACGAGCAGTACTTC.